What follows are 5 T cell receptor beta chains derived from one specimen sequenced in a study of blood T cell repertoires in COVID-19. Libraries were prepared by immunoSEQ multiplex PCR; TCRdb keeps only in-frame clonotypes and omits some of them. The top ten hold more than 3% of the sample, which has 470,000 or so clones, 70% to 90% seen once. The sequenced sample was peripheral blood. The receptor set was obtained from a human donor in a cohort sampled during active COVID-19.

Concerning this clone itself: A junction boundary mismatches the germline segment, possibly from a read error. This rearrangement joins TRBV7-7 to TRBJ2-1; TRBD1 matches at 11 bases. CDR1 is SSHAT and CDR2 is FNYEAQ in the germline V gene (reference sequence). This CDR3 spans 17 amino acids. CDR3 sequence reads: CASSSGQGVSSYNEQFF. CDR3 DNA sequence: TGTGCTAGCAGCTCGGGACAGGGGGTTTCCTCCTACAATGAGCAGTTCTTC.

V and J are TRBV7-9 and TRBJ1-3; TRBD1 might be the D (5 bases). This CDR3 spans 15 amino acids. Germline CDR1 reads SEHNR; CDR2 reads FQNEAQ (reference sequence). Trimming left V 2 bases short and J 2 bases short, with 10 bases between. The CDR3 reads CASSLLGVTGNTIYF. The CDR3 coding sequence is TGTGCCAGCAGCTTATTAGGGGTAACTGGAAACACCATATATTTT.

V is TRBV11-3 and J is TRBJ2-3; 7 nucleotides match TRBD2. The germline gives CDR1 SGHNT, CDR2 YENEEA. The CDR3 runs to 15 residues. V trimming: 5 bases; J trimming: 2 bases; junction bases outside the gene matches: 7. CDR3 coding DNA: TGTGCCAGCAGCCACGGACTAGGCACCACAGATACGCAGTATTTT. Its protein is CASSHGLGTTDTQYF.

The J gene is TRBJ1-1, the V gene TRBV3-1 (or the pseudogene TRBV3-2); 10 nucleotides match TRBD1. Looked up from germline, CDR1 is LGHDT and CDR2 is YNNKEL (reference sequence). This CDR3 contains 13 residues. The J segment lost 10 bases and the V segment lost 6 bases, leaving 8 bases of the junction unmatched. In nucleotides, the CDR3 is TGTGCCAGCAGGCCAGACAGGGGGCGTAGAGCTTTCTTT. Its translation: CASRPDRGRRAFF.

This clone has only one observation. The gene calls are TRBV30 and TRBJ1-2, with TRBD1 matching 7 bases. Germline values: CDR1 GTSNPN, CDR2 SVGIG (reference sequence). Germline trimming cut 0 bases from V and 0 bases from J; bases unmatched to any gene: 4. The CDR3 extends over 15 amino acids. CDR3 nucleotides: TGTGCCTGGAGTGTTCGACAGGGAGCTAACTATGGCTACACCTTC. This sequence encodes CAWSVRQGANYGYTF.